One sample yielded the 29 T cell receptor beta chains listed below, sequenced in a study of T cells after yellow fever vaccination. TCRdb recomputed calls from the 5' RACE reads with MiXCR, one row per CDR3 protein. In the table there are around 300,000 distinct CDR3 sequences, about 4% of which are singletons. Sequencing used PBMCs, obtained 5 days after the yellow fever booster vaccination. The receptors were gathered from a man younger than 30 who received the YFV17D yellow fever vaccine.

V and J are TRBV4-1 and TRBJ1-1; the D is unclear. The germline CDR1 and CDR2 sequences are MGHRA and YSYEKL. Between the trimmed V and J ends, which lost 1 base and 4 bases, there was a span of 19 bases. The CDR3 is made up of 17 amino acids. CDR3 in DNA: TGCGCCAGCAGCCAAGCCACCGGTGGAGAATGGAGCACTGAAGCTTTCTTT. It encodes CASSQATGGEWSTEAFF.

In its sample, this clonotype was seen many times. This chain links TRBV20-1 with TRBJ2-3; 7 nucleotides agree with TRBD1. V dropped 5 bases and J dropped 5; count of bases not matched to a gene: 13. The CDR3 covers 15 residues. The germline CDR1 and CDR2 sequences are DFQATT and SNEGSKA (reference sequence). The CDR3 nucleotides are TGCAGTGCTCGCCACTACAGGGGAATTGGAGATACGCAGTATTTT. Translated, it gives CSARHYRGIGDTQYF.

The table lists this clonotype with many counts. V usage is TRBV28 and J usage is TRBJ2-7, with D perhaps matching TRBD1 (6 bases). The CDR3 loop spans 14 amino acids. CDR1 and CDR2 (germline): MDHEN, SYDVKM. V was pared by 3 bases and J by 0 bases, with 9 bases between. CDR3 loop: CASSFQGSSYEQYV. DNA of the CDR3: TGTGCCAGCAGTTTTCAGGGGAGCTCCTACGAGCAGTACGTC.

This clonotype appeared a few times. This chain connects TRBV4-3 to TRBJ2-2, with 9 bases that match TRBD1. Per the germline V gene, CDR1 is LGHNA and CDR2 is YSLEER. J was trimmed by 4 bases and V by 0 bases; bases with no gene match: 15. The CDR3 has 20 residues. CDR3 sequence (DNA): TGCGCCAGCAGCCAAGACCGAACACAGATTAACAGGGGGCTCACCGGGGAGCTGTTTTTT. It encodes CASSQDRTQINRGLTGELFF.

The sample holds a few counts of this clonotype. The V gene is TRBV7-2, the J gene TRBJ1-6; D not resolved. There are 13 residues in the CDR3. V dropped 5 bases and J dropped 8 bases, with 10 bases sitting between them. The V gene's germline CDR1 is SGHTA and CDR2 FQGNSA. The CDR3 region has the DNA TGTGCCAGCAGCCCGGACGGAGATTCACCCCTCCACTTT. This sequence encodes CASSPDGDSPLHF.

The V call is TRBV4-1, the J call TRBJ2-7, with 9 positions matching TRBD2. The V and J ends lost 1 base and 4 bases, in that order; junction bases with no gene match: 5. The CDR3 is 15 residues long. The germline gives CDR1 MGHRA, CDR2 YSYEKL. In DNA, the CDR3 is TGCGCCAGCAGCCAAGGAGGCGGGGGGGCTTACGAGCAGTACTTC. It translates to CASSQGGGGAYEQYF.

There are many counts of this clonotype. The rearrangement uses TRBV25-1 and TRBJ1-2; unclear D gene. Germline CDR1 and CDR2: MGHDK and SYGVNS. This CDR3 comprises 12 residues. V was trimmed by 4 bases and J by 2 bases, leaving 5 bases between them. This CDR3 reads CASSVGNYGYTF. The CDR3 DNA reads TGTGCCAGCAGTGTGGGGAACTATGGCTACACCTTC.

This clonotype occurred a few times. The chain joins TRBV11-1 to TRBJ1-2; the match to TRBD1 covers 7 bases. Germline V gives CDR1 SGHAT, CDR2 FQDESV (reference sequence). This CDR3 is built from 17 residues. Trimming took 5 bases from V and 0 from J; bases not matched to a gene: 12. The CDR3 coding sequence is TGTGCCAGCAGCACCTACCCGGACAGGACCTCTAACTATGGCTACACCTTC. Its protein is CASSTYPDRTSNYGYTF.

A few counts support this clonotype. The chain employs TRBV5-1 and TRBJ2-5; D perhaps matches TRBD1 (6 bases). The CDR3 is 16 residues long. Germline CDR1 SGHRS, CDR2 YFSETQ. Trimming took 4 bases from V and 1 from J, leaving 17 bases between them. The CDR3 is CASSLQGTPGQETQYF. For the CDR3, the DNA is TGCGCCAGCAGCCTACAGGGAACCCCAGGCCAAGAGACCCAGTACTTC.

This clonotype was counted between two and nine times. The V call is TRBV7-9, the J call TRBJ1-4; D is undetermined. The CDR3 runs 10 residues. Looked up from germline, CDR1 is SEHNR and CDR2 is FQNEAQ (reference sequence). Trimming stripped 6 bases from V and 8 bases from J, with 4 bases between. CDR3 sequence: CASSTEKLFF. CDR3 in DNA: TGTGCCAGCAGTACCGAAAAACTGTTTTTT.

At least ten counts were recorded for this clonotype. The CDR3 nucleotides read TGTGCCAGCAGTCCCTACCCCGGTGCGGGCGAGCAGTACGTC. Its protein product is CASSPYPGAGEQYV. The J gene is TRBJ2-7, the V gene TRBV27; D is perhaps TRBD2 (5 bases). Deletions cut 5 bases from V and 6 bases from J, with 17 bases between. CDR1 MNHEY and CDR2 SMNVEV come from the germline V gene (reference sequence). This CDR3 has 14 residues.

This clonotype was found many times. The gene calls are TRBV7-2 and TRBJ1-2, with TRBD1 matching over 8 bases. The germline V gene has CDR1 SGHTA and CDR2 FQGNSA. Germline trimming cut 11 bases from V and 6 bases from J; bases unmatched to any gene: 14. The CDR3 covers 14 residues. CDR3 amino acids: CAGGPPDRDHGYTF. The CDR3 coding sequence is TGTGCCGGCGGTCCCCCGGACAGGGATCATGGCTACACCTTC.

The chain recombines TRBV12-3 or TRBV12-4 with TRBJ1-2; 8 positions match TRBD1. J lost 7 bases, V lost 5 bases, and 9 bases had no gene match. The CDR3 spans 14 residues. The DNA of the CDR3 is TGTGCCAGCAGTCTTGAGAACAGGGGGAGTGGCTACACCTTC. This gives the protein CASSLENRGSGYTF.

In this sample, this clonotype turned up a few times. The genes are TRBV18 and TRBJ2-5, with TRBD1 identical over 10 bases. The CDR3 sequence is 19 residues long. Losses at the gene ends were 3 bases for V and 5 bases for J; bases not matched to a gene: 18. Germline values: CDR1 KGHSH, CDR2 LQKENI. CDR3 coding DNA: TGTGCCAGCTCACCCACTCAAGGGACAGGGGACAGGAGCATCGAGACCCAGTACTTC. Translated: CASSPTQGTGDRSIETQYF.

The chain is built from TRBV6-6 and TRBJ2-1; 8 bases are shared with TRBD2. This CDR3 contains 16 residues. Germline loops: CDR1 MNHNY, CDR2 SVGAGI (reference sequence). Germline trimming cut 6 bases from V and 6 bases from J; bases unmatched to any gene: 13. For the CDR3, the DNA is TGTGCCAGCAGCCCATGGGGACTAGGAGCCCCCAATGAGCAGTTCTTC. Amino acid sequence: CASSPWGLGAPNEQFF.

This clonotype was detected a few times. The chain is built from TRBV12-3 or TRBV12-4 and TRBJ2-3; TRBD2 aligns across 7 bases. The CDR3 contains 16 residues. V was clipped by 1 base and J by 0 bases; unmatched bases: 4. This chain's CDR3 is CASSLGLGGSTDTQYF. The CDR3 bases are TGTGCCAGCAGTTTAGGCCTGGGGGGGAGCACAGATACGCAGTATTTT.

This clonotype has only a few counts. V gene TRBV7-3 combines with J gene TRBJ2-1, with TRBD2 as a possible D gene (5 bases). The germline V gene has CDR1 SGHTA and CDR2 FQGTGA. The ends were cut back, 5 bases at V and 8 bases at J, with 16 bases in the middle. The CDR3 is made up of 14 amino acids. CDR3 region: CASSPGRGLDEQFF. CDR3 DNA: TGTGCCAGCAGCCCTGGACGGGGTCTGGATGAGCAGTTCTTC.

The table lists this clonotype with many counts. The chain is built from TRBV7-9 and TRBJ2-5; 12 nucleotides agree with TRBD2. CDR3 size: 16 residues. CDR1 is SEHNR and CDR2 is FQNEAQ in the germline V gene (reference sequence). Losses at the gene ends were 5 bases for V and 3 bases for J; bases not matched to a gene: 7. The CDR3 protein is CASSKTSGGSKETQYF. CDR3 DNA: TGTGCCAGCAGCAAGACTAGCGGGGGTTCAAAAGAGACCCAGTACTTC.

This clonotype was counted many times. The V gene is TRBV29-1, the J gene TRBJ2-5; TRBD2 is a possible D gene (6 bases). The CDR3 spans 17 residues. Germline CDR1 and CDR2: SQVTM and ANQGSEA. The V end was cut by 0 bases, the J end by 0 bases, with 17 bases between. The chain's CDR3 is CSVEEGVAGGYQETQYF. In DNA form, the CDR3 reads TGCAGCGTTGAAGAGGGGGTTGCCGGGGGATACCAAGAGACCCAGTACTTC.

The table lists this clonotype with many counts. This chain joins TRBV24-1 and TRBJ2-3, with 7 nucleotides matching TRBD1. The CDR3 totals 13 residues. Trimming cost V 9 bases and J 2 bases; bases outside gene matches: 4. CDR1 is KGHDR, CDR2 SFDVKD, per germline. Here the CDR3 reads CATRDSVTDTQYF. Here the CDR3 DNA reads TGTGCCACCCGGGACAGTGTCACAGATACGCAGTATTTT.

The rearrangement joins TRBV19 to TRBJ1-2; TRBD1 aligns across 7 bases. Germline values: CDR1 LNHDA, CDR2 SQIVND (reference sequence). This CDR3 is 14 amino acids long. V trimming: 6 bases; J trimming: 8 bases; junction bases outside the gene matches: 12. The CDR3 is CASSPWAGGSGYTF. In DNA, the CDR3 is TGTGCCAGTAGCCCCTGGGCAGGGGGGTCGGGCTACACCTTC.

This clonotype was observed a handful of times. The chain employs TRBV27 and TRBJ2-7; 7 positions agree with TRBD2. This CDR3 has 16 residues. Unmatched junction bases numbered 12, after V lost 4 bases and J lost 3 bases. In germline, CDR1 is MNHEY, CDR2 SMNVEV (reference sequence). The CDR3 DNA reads TGTGCCAGCAGTTCCCCCCCCCGCGGGGGAAACTACGAGCAGTACGTC. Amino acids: CASSSPPRGGNYEQYV.

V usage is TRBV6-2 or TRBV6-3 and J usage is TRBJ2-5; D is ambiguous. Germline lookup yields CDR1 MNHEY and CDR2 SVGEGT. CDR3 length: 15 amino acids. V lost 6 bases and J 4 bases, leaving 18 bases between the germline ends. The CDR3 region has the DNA TGTGCCAGCAGCCTATCGTGGATGGACGGAGAGACCCAGTACTTC. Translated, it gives CASSLSWMDGETQYF.

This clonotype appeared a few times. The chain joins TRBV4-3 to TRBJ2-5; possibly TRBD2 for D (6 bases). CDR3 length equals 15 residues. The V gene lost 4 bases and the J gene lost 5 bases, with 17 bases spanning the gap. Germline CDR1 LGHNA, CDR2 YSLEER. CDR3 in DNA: TGCGCCAGCAGCCCCACGGCGGCGGGGAGGGAGACCCAGTACTTC. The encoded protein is CASSPTAAGRETQYF.

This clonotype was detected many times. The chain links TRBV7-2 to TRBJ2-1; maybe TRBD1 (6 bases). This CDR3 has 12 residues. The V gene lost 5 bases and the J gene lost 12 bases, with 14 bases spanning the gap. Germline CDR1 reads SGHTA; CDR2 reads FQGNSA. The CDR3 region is CASSGTGTRQFF. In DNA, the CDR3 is TGTGCCAGCAGCGGCACCGGGACACGGCAGTTCTTC.

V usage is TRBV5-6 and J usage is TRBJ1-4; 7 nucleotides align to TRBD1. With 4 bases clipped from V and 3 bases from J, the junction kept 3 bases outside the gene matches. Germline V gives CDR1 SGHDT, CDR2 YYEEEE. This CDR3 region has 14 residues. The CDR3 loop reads CASSQGQPNEKLFF. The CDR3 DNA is TGTGCCAGCAGCCAGGGACAGCCTAATGAAAAACTGTTTTTT. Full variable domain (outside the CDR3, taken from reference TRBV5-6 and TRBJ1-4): DAGVTQSPTHLIKTRGQQVTLRCSPKSGHDTVSWYQQALGQGPQFIFQYYEEEERQRGNFPDRFSGHQFPNYSSELNVNALLLGDSALYLCASSQGQPNEKLFFGSGTQLSVL.

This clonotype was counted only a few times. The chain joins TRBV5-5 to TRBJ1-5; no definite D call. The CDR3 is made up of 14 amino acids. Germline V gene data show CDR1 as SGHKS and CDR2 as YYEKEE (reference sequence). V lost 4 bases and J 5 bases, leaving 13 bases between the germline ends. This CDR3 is CASSLGVRDQPQHF. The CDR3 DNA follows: TGTGCCAGCAGCCTCGGGGTACGGGATCAGCCCCAGCATTTT.

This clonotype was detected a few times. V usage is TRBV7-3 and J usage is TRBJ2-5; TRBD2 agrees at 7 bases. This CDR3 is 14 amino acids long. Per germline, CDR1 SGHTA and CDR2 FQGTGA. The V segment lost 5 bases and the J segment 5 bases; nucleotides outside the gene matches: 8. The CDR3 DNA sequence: TGTGCCAGCAGCCCAGGACTAGAAGGCGAGACCCAGTACTTC. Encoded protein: CASSPGLEGETQYF.

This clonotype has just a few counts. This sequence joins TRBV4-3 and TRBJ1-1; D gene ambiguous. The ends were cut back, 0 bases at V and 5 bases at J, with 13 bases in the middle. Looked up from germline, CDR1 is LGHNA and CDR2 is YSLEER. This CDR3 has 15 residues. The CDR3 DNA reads TGCGCCAGCAGCCAAGAGGGTGGGAGTTTAACTGAAGCTTTCTTT. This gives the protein CASSQEGGSLTEAFF.